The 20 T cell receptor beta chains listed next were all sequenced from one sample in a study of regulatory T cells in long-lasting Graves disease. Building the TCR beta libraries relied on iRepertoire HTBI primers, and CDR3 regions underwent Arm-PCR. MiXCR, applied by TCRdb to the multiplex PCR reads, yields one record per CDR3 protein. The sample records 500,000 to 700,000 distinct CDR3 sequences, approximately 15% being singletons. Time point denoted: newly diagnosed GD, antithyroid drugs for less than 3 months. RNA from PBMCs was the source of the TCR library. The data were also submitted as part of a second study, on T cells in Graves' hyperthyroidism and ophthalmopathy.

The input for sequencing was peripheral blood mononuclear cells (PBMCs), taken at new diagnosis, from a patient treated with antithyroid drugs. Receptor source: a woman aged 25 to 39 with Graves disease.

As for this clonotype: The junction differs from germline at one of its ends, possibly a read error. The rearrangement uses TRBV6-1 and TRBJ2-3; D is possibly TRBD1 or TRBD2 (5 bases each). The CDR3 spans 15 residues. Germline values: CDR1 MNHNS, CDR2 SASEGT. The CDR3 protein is CAGSEAPGTLYTQYF. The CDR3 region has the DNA TGTGCCGGCAGTGAAGCGCCGGGGACCTTGTATACGCAGTATTTT.

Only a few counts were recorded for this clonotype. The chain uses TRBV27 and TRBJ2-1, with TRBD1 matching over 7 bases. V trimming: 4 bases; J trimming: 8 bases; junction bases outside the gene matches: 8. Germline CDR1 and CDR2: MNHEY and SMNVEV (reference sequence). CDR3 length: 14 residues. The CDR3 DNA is TGTGCCAGCAGTTCCATACAGGGGTGGGATGAGCAGTTCTTC. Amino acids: CASSSIQGWDEQFF.

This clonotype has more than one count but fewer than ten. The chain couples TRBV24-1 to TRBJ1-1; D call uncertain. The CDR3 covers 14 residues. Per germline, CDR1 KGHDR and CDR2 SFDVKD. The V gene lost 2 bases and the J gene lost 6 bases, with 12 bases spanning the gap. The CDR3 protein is CATSDWPRTAEAFF. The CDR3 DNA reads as TGTGCCACCAGTGATTGGCCTAGGACGGCTGAAGCTTTCTTT.

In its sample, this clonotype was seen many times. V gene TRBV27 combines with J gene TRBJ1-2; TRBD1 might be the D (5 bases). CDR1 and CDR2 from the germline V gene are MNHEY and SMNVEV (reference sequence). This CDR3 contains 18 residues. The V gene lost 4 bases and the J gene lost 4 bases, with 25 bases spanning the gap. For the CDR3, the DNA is TGTGCCAGCAGTTCAGTCCCAGGGAAAGGAAACCTTGGCTATGGCTACACCTTC. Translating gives CASSSVPGKGNLGYGYTF.

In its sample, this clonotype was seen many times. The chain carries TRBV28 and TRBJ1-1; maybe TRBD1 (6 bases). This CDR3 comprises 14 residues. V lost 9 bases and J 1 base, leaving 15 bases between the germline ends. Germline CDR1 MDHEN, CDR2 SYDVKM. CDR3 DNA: TGTGCCAGTTTGAAAGGACAGCCGAACACTGAAGCTTTCTTT. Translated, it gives CASLKGQPNTEAFF.

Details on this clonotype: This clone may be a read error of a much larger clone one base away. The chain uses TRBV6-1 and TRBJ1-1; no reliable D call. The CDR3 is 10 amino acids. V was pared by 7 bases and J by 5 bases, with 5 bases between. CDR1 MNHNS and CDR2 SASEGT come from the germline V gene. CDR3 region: CASMRTEAFF. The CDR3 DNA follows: TGTGCCAGCATGAGGACTGAAGCTTTCTTT.

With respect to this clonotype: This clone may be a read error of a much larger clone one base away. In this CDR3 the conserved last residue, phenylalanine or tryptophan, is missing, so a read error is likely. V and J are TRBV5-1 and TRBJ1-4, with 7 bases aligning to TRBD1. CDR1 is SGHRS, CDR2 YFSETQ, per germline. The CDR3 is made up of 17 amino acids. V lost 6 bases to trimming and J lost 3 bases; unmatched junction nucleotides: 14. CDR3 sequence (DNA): TGCGCCAGCACCCCGGGACAGCTTTTTGGGGCTAATGAAAAACTGTTTTTA. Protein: CASTPGQLFGANEKLFL.

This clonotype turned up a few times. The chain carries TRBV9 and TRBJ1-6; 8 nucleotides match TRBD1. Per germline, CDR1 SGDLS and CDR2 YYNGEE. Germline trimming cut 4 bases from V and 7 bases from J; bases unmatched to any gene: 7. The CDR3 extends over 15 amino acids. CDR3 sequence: CASSTSTGVNSPLHF. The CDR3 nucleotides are TGTGCCAGCAGCACCTCGACAGGGGTGAATTCACCCCTCCACTTT.

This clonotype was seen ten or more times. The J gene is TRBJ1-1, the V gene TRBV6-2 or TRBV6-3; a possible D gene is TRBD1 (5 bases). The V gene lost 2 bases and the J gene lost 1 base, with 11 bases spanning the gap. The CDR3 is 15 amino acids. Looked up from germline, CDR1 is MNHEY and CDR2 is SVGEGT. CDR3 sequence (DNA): TGTGCCAGCAGTTACCCGACAGCCCCGAACACTGAAGCTTTCTTT. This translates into CASSYPTAPNTEAFF.

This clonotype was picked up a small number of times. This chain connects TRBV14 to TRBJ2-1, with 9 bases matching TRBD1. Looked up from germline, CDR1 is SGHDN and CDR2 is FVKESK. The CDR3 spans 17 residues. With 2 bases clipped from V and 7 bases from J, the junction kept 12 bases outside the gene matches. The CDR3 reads CASSQLWGQGIWNEQFF. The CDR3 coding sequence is TGTGCCAGCAGCCAATTATGGGGACAGGGTATTTGGAATGAGCAGTTCTTC.

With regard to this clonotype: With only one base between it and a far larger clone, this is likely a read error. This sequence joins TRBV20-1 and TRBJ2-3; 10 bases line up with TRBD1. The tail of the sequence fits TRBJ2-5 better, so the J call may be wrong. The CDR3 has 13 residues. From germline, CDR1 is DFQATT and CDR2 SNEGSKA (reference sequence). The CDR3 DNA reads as TGCAATGCGGCCGACAGGGGGCCAGAGACCCAGTACTTC. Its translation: CNAADRGPETQYF.

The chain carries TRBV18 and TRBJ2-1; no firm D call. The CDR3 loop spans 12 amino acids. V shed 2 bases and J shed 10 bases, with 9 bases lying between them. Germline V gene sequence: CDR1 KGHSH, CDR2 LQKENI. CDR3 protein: CASSPTIIEQFF. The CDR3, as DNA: TGTGCCAGCTCACCAACGATAATCGAGCAGTTCTTC. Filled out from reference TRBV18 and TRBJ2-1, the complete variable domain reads NAGVMQNPRHLVRRRGQEARLRCSPMKGHSHVYWYRQLPEEGLKFMVYLQKENIIDESGMPKERFSAEFPKEGPSILRIQQVVRGDSAAYFCASSPTIIEQFFGPGTRLTVL.

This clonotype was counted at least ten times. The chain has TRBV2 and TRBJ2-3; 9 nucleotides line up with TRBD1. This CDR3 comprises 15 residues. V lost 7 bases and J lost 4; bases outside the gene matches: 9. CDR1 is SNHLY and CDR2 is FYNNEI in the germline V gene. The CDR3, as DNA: TGTGCCAGCACTCCTTGGACAGGGGTACCAGATACGCAGTATTTT. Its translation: CASTPWTGVPDTQYF.

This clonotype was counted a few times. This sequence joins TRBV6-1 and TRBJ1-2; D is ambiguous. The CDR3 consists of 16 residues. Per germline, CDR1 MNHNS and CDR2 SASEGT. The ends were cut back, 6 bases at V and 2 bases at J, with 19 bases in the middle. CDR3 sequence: CASSPLRGDINYGYTF. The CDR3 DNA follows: TGTGCCAGCAGCCCTCTCCGGGGTGACATAAACTATGGCTACACCTTC.

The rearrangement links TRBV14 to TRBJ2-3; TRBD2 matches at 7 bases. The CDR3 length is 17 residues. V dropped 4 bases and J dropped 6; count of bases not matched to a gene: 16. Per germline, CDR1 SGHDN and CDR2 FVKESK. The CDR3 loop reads CASSRNGAGYASDTQYF. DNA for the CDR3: TGTGCCAGCAGCCGCAATGGAGCGGGATATGCATCGGATACGCAGTATTTT.

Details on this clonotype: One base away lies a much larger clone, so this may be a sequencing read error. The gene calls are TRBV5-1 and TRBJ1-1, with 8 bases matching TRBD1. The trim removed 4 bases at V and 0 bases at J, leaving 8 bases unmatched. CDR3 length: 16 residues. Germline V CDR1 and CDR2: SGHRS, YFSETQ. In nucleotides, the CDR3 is TGCGCCAGCAGCCTAGGAAGGGACAGGTTGAACACTGAAGCTTTCTTT. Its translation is CASSLGRDRLNTEAFF.

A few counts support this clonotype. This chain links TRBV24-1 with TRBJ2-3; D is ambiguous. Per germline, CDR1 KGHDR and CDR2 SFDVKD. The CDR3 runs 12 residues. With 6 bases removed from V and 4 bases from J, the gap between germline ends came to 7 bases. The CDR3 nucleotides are TGTGCCACCAGTCAAGGGTCAGATACGCAGTATTTT. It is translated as CATSQGSDTQYF.

This CDR3 is CASTRGTSGSGWGEQFF. The DNA for the CDR3 is TGTGCCAGCACCCGGGGGACTAGCGGGAGCGGTTGGGGTGAGCAGTTCTTC. The V and J genes are TRBV14 and TRBJ2-1, with 14 bases that match TRBD2. V shed 7 bases, J shed 9 bases, and the junction held 14 bases outside the gene matches. CDR3 length: 17 residues. CDR1 is SGHDN, CDR2 FVKESK, per germline. The variable domain in full, completed from reference TRBV14 and TRBJ2-1, reads EAGVTQFPSHSVIEKGQTVTLRCDPISGHDNLYWYRRVMGKEIKFLLHFVKESKQDESGMPNNRFLAERTGGTYSTLKVQPAELEDSGVYFCASTRGTSGSGWGEQFFGPGTRLTVL.

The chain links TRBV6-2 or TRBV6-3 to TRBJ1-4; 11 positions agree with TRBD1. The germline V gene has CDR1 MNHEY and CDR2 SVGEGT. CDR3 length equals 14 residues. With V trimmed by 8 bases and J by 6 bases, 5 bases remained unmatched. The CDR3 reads CASAPGQGDEKLFF. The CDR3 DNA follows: TGTGCCAGCGCTCCGGGACAGGGGGATGAAAAACTGTTTTTT.

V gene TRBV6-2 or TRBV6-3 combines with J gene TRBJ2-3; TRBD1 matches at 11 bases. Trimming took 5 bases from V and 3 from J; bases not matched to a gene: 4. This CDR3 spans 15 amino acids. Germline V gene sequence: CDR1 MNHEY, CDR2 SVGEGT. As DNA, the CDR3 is TGTGCCAGCAGTACCCGGGACAGGGGGACAGATACGCAGTATTTT. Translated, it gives CASSTRDRGTDTQYF.